This T cell receptor (beta chain) was profiled in a study of blood T cell repertoires in COVID-19. Overall study context: Acute and convalescent COVID-19 samples came from the United States, Italy and Spain. T cells, B-cell-depleted T cells, or PBMCs supplied cDNA or gDNA.

This clone was seen only a few times. Original analysis: The assay estimated nucleated cells by amplifying reference gene primers. Using immunoSEQ multiplex PCR, the repertoire was profiled, and TCRdb retains in-frame clones only, with some absent. Clonal size and the V and J genes are those of that table, whereas D and trimming came from the DNA. The repertoire includes 75,000 to 90,000 clones, about 80% of them detected once, and approximately 12% sits in the top ten. The CDR3 is 14 amino acids. Germline CDR1 and CDR2: MDHEN and SYDVKM. V lost 5 bases and J lost 5, with 15 bases in between. This clonotype was sampled from a woman in her forties with active or convalescent COVID-19. This chain joins TRBV28 and TRBJ1-2; D is unresolved. Sequences were obtained from peripheral blood. This CDR3 is CASSPQPGIYGYTF. The CDR3 bases are TGTGCCAGCAGTCCCCAACCGGGAATATATGGCTACACCTTC.